These 11 T cell receptor beta chains share one sample of origin, sequenced in a study of blood T cell repertoires in COVID-19. The method was immunoSEQ multiplex PCR; TCRdb's version includes in-frame clones alone and lacks a portion of them. The table shows 200,000 to 250,000 clones, with just over 85% occurring only once. Sequenced material: PBMCs or T cells enriched from blood (not recorded which). The receptor set was obtained from a man aged 40-55 years who had recovered from COVID-19.

The gene calls are TRBV18 and TRBJ2-7, with 11 bases that match TRBD1. Germline V CDR1 and CDR2: KGHSH, LQKENI. The CDR3 runs to 15 residues. Trimming at V came to 3 bases and at J to 2 bases, leaving 3 bases not matched to a gene. CDR3 bases: TGTGCCAGCTCACCGGGGACAGGGGGAACCTACGAGCAGTACTTC. Translated: CASSPGTGGTYEQYF.

CDR3 bases: TGTGCCAGCAACGGACTTAACAATTCACCCCTCCACTTT. Translation: CASNGLNNSPLHF. The chain is built from TRBV7-9 and TRBJ1-6; no clear D gene. With 7 bases removed from V and 7 bases from J, the gap between germline ends came to 11 bases. CDR3 length: 13 amino acids. Germline CDR1 is SEHNR and CDR2 is FQNEAQ (reference sequence).

The chain recombines TRBV2 with TRBJ1-2; no definite D call. The CDR3 sequence is 14 residues long. Germline V gene sequence: CDR1 SNHLY, CDR2 FYNNEI. Trimming shortened V by 4 bases and J by 4 bases, and 13 bases separated the two germline ends. The CDR3 loop reads CASSVGRQTYGYTF. The CDR3 region has the DNA TGTGCCAGCAGTGTGGGTCGACAAACCTATGGCTACACCTTC.

V gene TRBV7-9 combines with J gene TRBJ1-2; D is perhaps TRBD1 (5 bases). V was clipped by 6 bases and J by 8 bases, with 31 bases between them. Germline CDR1 is SEHNR and CDR2 is FQNEAQ (reference sequence). The CDR3 sequence is 18 residues long. The CDR3 nucleotides read TGTGCCAGCAGAGGAACGTCTGTAATGGACACAAATTTAACGGGCTACACCTTC. Translating it yields CASRGTSVMDTNLTGYTF.

This chain connects TRBV29-1 to TRBJ2-7; TRBD2 aligns across 16 bases. This CDR3 contains 16 residues. V was pared by 5 bases and J by 5 bases, with 9 bases of the junction left unmatched. The germline V gene has CDR1 SQVTM and CDR2 ANQGSEA. The CDR3 region is CSVCGTSGRALDEQYF. The DNA of the CDR3 is TGCAGCGTTTGCGGGACTAGCGGGAGGGCCTTAGACGAGCAGTACTTC.

About this clone: Compared with germline, one end of the junction differs, possibly owing to a read error. J is TRBJ2-2 and V is TRBV5-1; tentatively, D is TRBD2 (5 bases). Germline CDR1 reads SGHRS; CDR2 reads YFSETQ. The CDR3 loop spans 14 amino acids. CDR3 DNA sequence: TGCGCCAGCAGCTTGGAATGCTGCCACCGGGGAGCTGTTTTT. Translation: CASSLECCHRGAVF.

This chain links TRBV11-2 with TRBJ2-7; 8 bases fit TRBD2. CDR1 SGHAT and CDR2 FQNNGV come from the germline V gene. J gave up 2 bases and V 6 bases, and 6 bases lay outside the gene matches. The length of the CDR3 is 14 residues. CDR3 nucleotide sequence: TGTGCCAGCAGTTTAACTAGCGGAACCTACGAGCAGTACTTC. This codes for CASSLTSGTYEQYF.

The J gene is TRBJ1-2, the V gene TRBV6-5; 9 nucleotides match TRBD1. Germline lookup yields CDR1 MNHEY and CDR2 SVGAGI. The CDR3 is 14 residues long. Losses at the gene ends were 2 bases for V and 6 bases for J; bases not matched to a gene: 4. The CDR3 sequence is CASSYMGQGNGYTF. The CDR3 nucleotides read TGTGCCAGCAGTTACATGGGACAGGGAAATGGCTACACCTTC.

The CDR3 here is CASRKTGPNEKLFF. CDR3 nucleotide sequence: TGTGCCAGCAGAAAGACAGGGCCTAATGAAAAACTGTTTTTT. This chain uses TRBV7-9 with TRBJ1-4; 7 positions agree with TRBD1. The germline V gene encodes CDR1 SEHNR and CDR2 FQNEAQ (reference sequence). V dropped 6 bases and J dropped 3; count of bases not matched to a gene: 4. The CDR3 consists of 14 residues.

A single count supports this clone. This sequence joins TRBV5-1 and TRBJ2-3; 8 bases are a match to TRBD2. In germline, CDR1 is SGHRS, CDR2 YFSETQ. Trimming removed 0 bases from V and 1 base from J; junction bases left unmatched: 4. The CDR3 totals 16 residues. Here the CDR3 DNA reads TGCGCCAGCAGCTTGGCGGCGGGAGGCGGCACAGATACGCAGTATTTT. Amino acids: CASSLAAGGGTDTQYF.

This clone has only a few counts. The V call is TRBV7-2, the J call TRBJ2-5, with 8 bases identical to TRBD2. Germline assignment: CDR1 SGHTA and CDR2 FQGNSA. CDR3 length equals 15 residues. The ends lost 4 bases at V and 3 bases at J; junction bases unmatched: 7. The CDR3 protein is CASSSPERGKETQYF. The DNA for the CDR3 is TGTGCCAGCAGCTCCCCCGAGCGGGGGAAAGAGACCCAGTACTTC.